The present T cell receptor (beta chain) was sequenced within a study of blood T cell repertoires in COVID-19. Clones were sequenced by immunoSEQ multiplex PCR, and TCRdb holds only the in-frame ones, with some missing. The profile shows nearly 95,000 clones, around 67% of them singletons. Trimming shortened V by 4 bases and J by 5 bases, and 18 bases separated the two germline ends. CDR1 and CDR2 from the germline V gene are SGHRS and YFSETQ. The length of the CDR3 is 15 residues. The chain uses TRBV5-1 and TRBJ2-5, with a tentative D call TRBD2 (6 bases). The source material was peripheral blood. This sequence originates from a man in his 70s with COVID-19, enrolled during active disease. CDR3: CASSRTSNLGETQYF. The CDR3 coding sequence is TGCGCCAGCAGCCGTACTAGCAACCTAGGGGAGACCCAGTACTTC.